A single sample gave rise to the 29 T cell receptor beta chains below, sequenced in a study of chemoradiotherapy in HPV16-positive cancers. Some clones are missing from TCRdb's copy, which holds only in-frame ones; the method was immunoSEQ multiplex PCR. The table has roughly 19,000 clones, approximately 84% seen once; the top ten hold under 6%. Material: blood, obtained from a patient who underwent chemoradiotherapy. These receptors all come from a human donor with HPV-associated anogenital cancer.

In its sample, this clone was seen a few times. The chain carries TRBV29-1 and TRBJ1-5, with unresolved D. The length of the CDR3 is 15 residues. Trimming left V 4 bases short and J 1 base short, with 14 bases between. Germline CDR1 and CDR2: SQVTM and ANQGSEA. CDR3 region: CSVVVSGISNQPQHF. The CDR3 DNA sequence: TGCAGCGTTGTTGTCTCGGGAATAAGCAATCAGCCCCAGCATTTT. The complete variable domain, with remaining parts taken from reference TRBV29-1 and TRBJ1-5, reads SAVISQKPSRDICQRGTSLTIQCQVDSQVTMMFWYRQQPGQSLTLIATANQGSEATYESGFVIDKFPISRPNLTFSTLTVSNMSPEDSSIYLCSVVVSGISNQPQHFGDGTRLSIL.

This chain connects TRBV19 to TRBJ1-2; D ambiguous. From germline, CDR1 is LNHDA and CDR2 SQIVND (reference sequence). Deletions cut 1 base from V and 3 bases from J, with 21 bases between. The CDR3 extends over 18 amino acids. The CDR3 coding sequence is TGTGCCAGTAGTATAGCCGGATCAAGAGGACTGTATTACTATGGCTACACCTTC. Its protein is CASSIAGSRGLYYYGYTF. The whole variable domain, remainder taken from reference TRBV19 and TRBJ1-2, is DGGITQSPKYLFRKEGQNVTLSCEQNLNHDAMYWYRQDPGQGLRLIYYSQIVNDFQKGDIAEGYSVSREKKESFPLTVTSAQKNPTAFYLCASSIAGSRGLYYYGYTFGSGTRLTVV.

The chain has TRBV11-2 and TRBJ2-5; 9 bases line up with TRBD1. This CDR3 is built from 15 residues. Trimming removed 2 bases from V and 4 bases from J; junction bases left unmatched: 5. CDR1 and CDR2 from the germline V gene are SGHAT and FQNNGV. The CDR3 loop is CASSLPGQGVETQYF. CDR3 bases: TGTGCCAGCAGCTTACCGGGACAGGGAGTAGAGACCCAGTACTTC.

CDR3 DNA: TGTGCCAGCAGCGCCATGACCGCTGGAAACACCATATATTTT. It encodes CASSAMTAGNTIYF. The chain has TRBV6-1 and TRBJ1-3; D is unclear. There are 14 residues in the CDR3. The germline gives CDR1 MNHNS, CDR2 SASEGT. Trimming cost V 6 bases and J 2 bases, with 11 bases left between them.

The V and J genes are TRBV7-2 and TRBJ1-3; maybe TRBD1 (5 bases). Trimming pared 5 bases from V and 6 bases from J, leaving 14 bases between. Germline CDR1 and CDR2: SGHTA and FQGNSA. The CDR3 is 14 amino acids. CDR3 in amino acids: CASSKPGLENTIYF. In DNA form, the CDR3 reads TGTGCCAGCAGCAAACCGGGACTCGAAAACACCATATATTTT.

This clone was counted a single time. This chain joins TRBV29-1 and TRBJ1-5; 8 bases are a match to TRBD1. Germline CDR1 is SQVTM and CDR2 is ANQGSEA. The CDR3 sequence is 14 residues long. The ends lost 7 bases at V and 1 base at J; junction bases unmatched: 6. DNA of the CDR3: TGCAGCGCAAGGACAGGGAGCAGCAATCAGCCCCAGCATTTT. This sequence encodes CSARTGSSNQPQHF. The full variable domain, with the rest looked up from reference TRBV29-1 and TRBJ1-5, is SAVISQKPSRDICQRGTSLTIQCQVDSQVTMMFWYRQQPGQSLTLIATANQGSEATYESGFVIDKFPISRPNLTFSTLTVSNMSPEDSSIYLCSARTGSSNQPQHFGDGTRLSIL.

The chain links TRBV7-6 to TRBJ1-2, with D possibly being TRBD1 (6 bases). Germline CDR1 reads SGHVS; CDR2 reads FNYEAQ. This CDR3 has 14 residues. V was shortened by 1 base and J by 2 bases, with 8 bases between the two germline ends. CDR3 DNA: TGTGCCAGCAGCTTAGGGACAGAAAACTATGGCTACACCTTC. It codes for CASSLGTENYGYTF.

The rearrangement uses TRBV5-4 and TRBJ1-2; 7 nucleotides align to TRBD1. Germline V gives CDR1 SGHNT, CDR2 YYREEE (reference sequence). The CDR3 has 13 residues. The ends lost 2 bases at V and 4 bases at J; junction bases unmatched: 2. CDR3 DNA sequence: TGTGCCAGCAGCTTAAAGGGGGCCTATGGCTACACCTTC. This codes for CASSLKGAYGYTF.

The chain joins TRBV6-5 to TRBJ2-1, with TRBD2 matching 7 bases. The CDR3 is 16 amino acids. Germline V gene lookup returns CDR1 MNHEY and CDR2 SVGAGI. The V and J ends lost 4 bases and 7 bases, in that order; junction bases with no gene match: 13. In nucleotides, the CDR3 is TGTGCCAGCAGTTTCGACATGGCGGGAGTTAGTAATGAGCAGTTCTTC. Protein product: CASSFDMAGVSNEQFF.

The CDR3: CASTPDRGTDTQYF. The CDR3 DNA is TGTGCCAGTACCCCGGACAGGGGCACAGATACGCAGTATTTT. The genes are TRBV19 and TRBJ2-3, with TRBD1 matching over 8 bases. The CDR3 has 14 amino acids. V was clipped by 7 bases and J by 1 base; unmatched bases: 4. Germline V gene lookup returns CDR1 LNHDA and CDR2 SQIVND (reference sequence).

This chain links TRBV18 with TRBJ1-1; unclear D gene. V gave up 3 bases and J gave up 4 bases, with 15 bases separating them. Germline CDR1 KGHSH, CDR2 LQKENI. This CDR3 has 15 amino acids. In DNA, the CDR3 is TGTGCCAGCTCACCCCCGGGCTGGGGAGCCACTGAAGCTTTCTTT. Amino acid sequence: CASSPPGWGATEAFF.

J is TRBJ1-5 and V is TRBV29-1; 9 bases line up with TRBD1. Germline assignment: CDR1 SQVTM and CDR2 ANQGSEA. This CDR3 spans 13 amino acids. V shed 6 bases and J 4 bases; nucleotides not matched to a gene: 4. CDR3 nucleotides: TGCAGCGTCGACGGGACAGGGAATCAGCCCCAGCATTTT. Its protein product is CSVDGTGNQPQHF.

The chain combines TRBV5-1 with TRBJ2-1, with D perhaps TRBD1 (5 bases). The CDR3 contains 15 residues. V lost 1 base, J lost 0 bases, and 8 bases lay in between. In germline, CDR1 is SGHRS, CDR2 YFSETQ. CDR3 sequence: CASSLIGDSYNEQFF. As DNA, the CDR3 is TGCGCCAGCAGCTTGATAGGGGACTCCTACAATGAGCAGTTCTTC.

The gene calls are TRBV2 and TRBJ1-5; D possibly corresponds to TRBD1 (5 bases). CDR3 length: 14 residues. Germline V gives CDR1 SNHLY, CDR2 FYNNEI. Trimming shortened V by 8 bases and J by 1 base, and 12 bases separated the two germline ends. The CDR3 sequence is CASGGDRSNQPQHF. The CDR3 region has the DNA TGTGCCAGCGGGGGGGATAGAAGCAATCAGCCCCAGCATTTT.

V and J are TRBV5-1 and TRBJ2-3; D uncertain. V was pared by 0 bases and J by 6 bases, with 8 bases between. Germline CDR1 SGHRS, CDR2 YFSETQ. This CDR3 has 13 amino acids. The CDR3 loop is CASSLEAGDTQYF. CDR3 nucleotides: TGCGCCAGCAGCTTGGAAGCTGGGGATACGCAGTATTTT. The complete variable domain, with remaining parts taken from reference TRBV5-1 and TRBJ2-3, reads KAGVTQTPRYLIKTRGQQVTLSCSPISGHRSVSWYQQTPGQGLQFLFEYFSETQRNKGNFPGRFSGRQFSNSRSEMNVSTLELGDSALYLCASSLEAGDTQYFGPGTRLTVL.

This clone was counted a single time. The chain combines TRBV5-1 with TRBJ1-1, with D possibly matching TRBD1 (5 bases). V was pared by 0 bases and J by 5 bases, with 14 bases between. Per the germline V gene, CDR1 is SGHRS and CDR2 is YFSETQ. The CDR3 contains 15 residues. CDR3: CASSLEFGGGTEAFF. The CDR3 nucleotides read TGCGCCAGCAGCTTGGAGTTCGGGGGAGGGACTGAAGCTTTCTTT.

The gene calls are TRBV5-1 and TRBJ2-5, with D possibly TRBD1 on 5 matching bases. V was cut by 5 bases and J by 2 bases, with 19 bases left in between. Germline lookup yields CDR1 SGHRS and CDR2 YFSETQ. The CDR3 contains 16 residues. CDR3 residues: CASRWTRVEAQETQYF. DNA for the CDR3: TGCGCCAGCAGATGGACACGGGTTGAGGCACAAGAGACCCAGTACTTC.

This chain joins TRBV19 and TRBJ2-2; D might be TRBD1 or TRBD2, each matching 6 bases. Trimming took off 0 bases at V and 9 bases at J, with 14 bases between the two ends. Germline-derived CDR1 and CDR2 are LNHDA and SQIVND (reference sequence). The CDR3 consists of 15 residues. CDR3: CASSIETGRPRELFF. CDR3 in DNA: TGTGCCAGTAGTATAGAAACAGGGAGGCCCCGGGAGCTGTTTTTT.

V usage is TRBV5-1 and J usage is TRBJ1-2; no clear D gene. Germline V gene data show CDR1 as SGHRS and CDR2 as YFSETQ. The V end was cut by 0 bases, the J end by 7 bases, with 13 bases between. The CDR3 is 14 residues long. In nucleotides, the CDR3 is TGCGCCAGCAGCTTGGGACAACCGAGTAGTGGCTACACCTTC. As protein: CASSLGQPSSGYTF.

The J gene is TRBJ2-5, the V gene TRBV20-1; D perhaps matches TRBD2 (6 bases). V dropped 6 bases and J dropped 4 bases, with 9 bases sitting between them. The CDR3 is 11 residues long. CDR1 is DFQATT and CDR2 is SNEGSKA in the germline V gene (reference sequence). In DNA, the CDR3 is TGCAGTGCGGAGGGAAGAGAGACCCAGTACTTC. Amino acid sequence: CSAEGRETQYF.

This chain connects TRBV6-5 to TRBJ2-3, with D tentatively TRBD1 (6 bases). This CDR3 has 15 residues. CDR1 and CDR2 from the germline V gene are MNHEY and SVGAGI. V lost 6 bases, J lost 1 base, and 14 bases lay in between. In DNA, the CDR3 is TGTGCCAGCAGGGCACAGGGTGTTGGCACAGATACGCAGTATTTT. Its protein is CASRAQGVGTDTQYF.

The genes are TRBV19 and TRBJ2-7; D may be TRBD2 (7 bases). Trimming cost V 5 bases and J 2 bases, with 16 bases left between them. The CDR3 length is 15 residues. The germline CDR1 and CDR2 sequences are LNHDA and SQIVND (reference sequence). Here the CDR3 reads CASSLRGGETYEQYF. In DNA, the CDR3 is TGTGCCAGTAGTTTGAGGGGGGGAGAAACCTACGAGCAGTACTTC.

This rearrangement joins TRBV6-5 to TRBJ1-3; D is undetermined. V was cut by 4 bases and J by 8 bases, with 9 bases left in between. Germline loops: CDR1 MNHEY, CDR2 SVGAGI. The CDR3 consists of 12 residues. The CDR3 is CASSSRRDTIYF. The CDR3 bases are TGTGCCAGCAGTTCCAGACGGGACACCATATATTTT.

The chain employs TRBV15 and TRBJ2-5; D may correspond to TRBD1 or TRBD2 (5 bases each). This CDR3 region has 11 residues. The germline V and J ends were trimmed by 8 bases and 7 bases, with 11 bases remaining between them. Per germline, CDR1 LNHNV and CDR2 YYDKDF (reference sequence). CDR3 DNA: TGTGCCACCGGACTTAGGGGGACCCAGTACTTC. This encodes CATGLRGTQYF.

This rearrangement joins TRBV18 to TRBJ2-7, with D possibly TRBD1 on 7 matching bases. The CDR3 loop spans 15 amino acids. Germline CDR1 reads KGHSH; CDR2 reads LQKENI. Between the trimmed V and J ends, which lost 3 bases and 2 bases, there was a span of 14 bases. The CDR3 DNA reads TGTGCCAGCTCACCCGCGGGACAGTTGGCCTACGAGCAGTACTTC. Its translation is CASSPAGQLAYEQYF. Filled out from reference TRBV18 and TRBJ2-7, the complete variable domain reads NAGVMQNPRHLVRRRGQEARLRCSPMKGHSHVYWYRQLPEEGLKFMVYLQKENIIDESGMPKERFSAEFPKEGPSILRIQQVVRGDSAAYFCASSPAGQLAYEQYFGPGTRLTVT.

The chain uses TRBV2 and TRBJ2-7; possible D gene TRBD2, 5 bases. The CDR3 consists of 15 residues. Trimming pared 0 bases from V and 2 bases from J, leaving 11 bases between. The germline CDR1 and CDR2 sequences are SNHLY and FYNNEI. The CDR3 sequence is CASSEALRGTYEQYF. The CDR3 DNA reads TGTGCCAGCAGTGAAGCGCTTCGGGGTACCTACGAGCAGTACTTC.

V is TRBV30 and J is TRBJ1-2; possible D gene TRBD1, 6 bases. Germline V CDR1 and CDR2: GTSNPN, SVGIG (reference sequence). The CDR3 length is 13 residues. The V end was cut by 4 bases, the J end by 3 bases, with 12 bases between. CDR3 sequence: CAWTRQGYYGYTF. Here the CDR3 DNA reads TGTGCCTGGACGCGGCAGGGGTACTATGGCTACACCTTC. The full variable domain, rest sourced from reference TRBV30 and TRBJ1-2, is SQTIHQWPATLVQPVGSPLSLECTVEGTSNPNLYWYRQAAGRGLQLLFYSVGIGQISSEVPQNLSASRPQDRQFILSSKKLLLSDSGFYLCAWTRQGYYGYTFGSGTRLTVV.

This chain joins TRBV5-6 and TRBJ2-4; the D gene is possibly TRBD1 (5 bases). This CDR3 is built from 12 residues. Germline V gene sequence: CDR1 SGHDT, CDR2 YYEEEE. The V and J ends lost 1 base and 15 bases respectively, with 14 bases between them. CDR3 DNA: TGTGCCAGCAGCTTGTTAAAAGGGGAACCGTACTTC. Its translation is CASSLLKGEPYF.

Notes on this clone: A junction end diverges from the germline sequence, so it may reflect a read error. The V call is TRBV19, the J call TRBJ1-2; no clear D gene. CDR3 length equals 13 residues. Germline V gene data show CDR1 as LNHDA and CDR2 as SQIVND (reference sequence). The CDR3 sequence: CASGSPPKYGYTF. Here the CDR3 DNA reads TGTGCCAGCGGTTCGCCGCCTAAGTATGGCTACACCTTC.